Listed here is a single T cell receptor beta chain. The sample is drawn from a study of cytotoxic CD8 clonotypes in ibrutinib-treated CLL. Study-wide context: The group held 11 relapsed/refractory and around 15 treatment-naive patients, with 17 to 18 IGHV unmutated.

Trimming cost V 7 bases and J 2 bases, with 9 bases left between them. Germline V CDR1 and CDR2: MGHDK, SYGVNS. The CDR3 spans 13 residues. Frozen PBMC stocks contributed 2 to 2.5 micrograms of genomic DNA to the TCR beta libraries. The sequencing depth, 1 in 200,000 to 1 in 1 million T cells, was the target. This table comes from immunoSEQ multiplex PCR, and its TCRdb copy is limited to in-frame clones, with some not included. The sample has 150,000 to 200,000 clones; roughly 90% are singletons. The input for sequencing was PBMCs, taken at disease progression, from a patient treated with ibrutinib. This sequence joins TRBV25-1 and TRBJ1-5; a possible D gene is TRBD1 (5 bases). The clonotype comes from a human donor with chronic lymphocytic leukemia. The CDR3 sequence: CASKGPGNQPQHF. The CDR3 region has the DNA TGTGCCAGCAAGGGACCGGGCAATCAGCCCCAGCATTTT.